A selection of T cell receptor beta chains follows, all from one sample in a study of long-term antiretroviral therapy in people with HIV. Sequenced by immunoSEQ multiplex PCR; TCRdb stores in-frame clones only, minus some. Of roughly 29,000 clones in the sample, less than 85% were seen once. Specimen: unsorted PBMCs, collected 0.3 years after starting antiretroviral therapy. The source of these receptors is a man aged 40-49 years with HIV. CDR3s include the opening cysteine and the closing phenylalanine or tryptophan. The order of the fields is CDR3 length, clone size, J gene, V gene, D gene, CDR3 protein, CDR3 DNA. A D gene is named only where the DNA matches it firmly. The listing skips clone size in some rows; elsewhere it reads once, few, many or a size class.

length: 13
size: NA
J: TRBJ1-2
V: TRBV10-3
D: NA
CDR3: CAIRQGAGYGYTF
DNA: TGTGCCATCAGACAGGGCGCGGGCTATGGCTACACCTTC

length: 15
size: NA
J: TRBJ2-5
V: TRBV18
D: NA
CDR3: CASSPLGDTRETQYF
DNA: TGTGCCAGCTCACCACTTGGGGACACAAGGGAGACCCAGTACTTC

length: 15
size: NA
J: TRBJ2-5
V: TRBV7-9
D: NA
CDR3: CASTLGEGLQETQYF
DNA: TGTGCCAGCACCCTAGGGGAAGGCCTCCAAGAGACCCAGTACTTC

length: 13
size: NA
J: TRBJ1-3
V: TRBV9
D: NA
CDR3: CASSLTSGNTIYF
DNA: TGTGCCAGCAGCCTGACCTCTGGAAACACCATATATTTT

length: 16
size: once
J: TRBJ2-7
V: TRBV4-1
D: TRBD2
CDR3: CASSQEGASGRSEQYF
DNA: TGCGCCAGCAGCCAAGAAGGGGCTAGCGGGAGAAGCGAGCAGTACTTC

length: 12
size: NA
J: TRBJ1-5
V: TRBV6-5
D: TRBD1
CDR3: CASSVRGQPQHF
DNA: TGTGCCAGCAGTGTCAGGGGGCAGCCCCAGCATTTT

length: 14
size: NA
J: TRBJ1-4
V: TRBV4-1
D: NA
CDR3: CASSQEGRGEKLFF
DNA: TGCGCCAGCAGCCAAGAGGGGCGGGGTGAAAAACTGTTTTTT

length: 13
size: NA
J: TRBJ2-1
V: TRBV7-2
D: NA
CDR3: CASSGQRYNEQFF
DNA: TGTGCCAGCAGCGGACAGCGGTACAATGAGCAGTTCTTC

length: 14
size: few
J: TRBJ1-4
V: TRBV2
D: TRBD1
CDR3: CASSWTGPKEKLFF
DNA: TGTGCCAGCAGTTGGACAGGGCCAAAGGAAAAACTGTTTTTT

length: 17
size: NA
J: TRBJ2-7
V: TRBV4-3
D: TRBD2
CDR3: CASSQDVAIGTSYEQYF
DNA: TGCGCCAGCAGCCAGGATGTGGCTATCGGGACTAGCTACGAGCAGTACTTC

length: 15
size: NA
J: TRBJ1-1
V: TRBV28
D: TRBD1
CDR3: CASTPTGGGNTEAFF
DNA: TGTGCCAGCACCCCGACAGGGGGCGGGAACACTGAAGCTTTCTTT

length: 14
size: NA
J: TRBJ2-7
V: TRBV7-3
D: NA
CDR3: CASSLSPSSYEQYF
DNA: TGTGCCAGCAGCTTATCACCGAGCTCCTACGAGCAGTACTTC

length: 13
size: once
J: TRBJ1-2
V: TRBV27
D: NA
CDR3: CASSSGTDYGYTF
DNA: TGTGCCAGCAGTTCAGGGACCGACTATGGCTACACCTTC

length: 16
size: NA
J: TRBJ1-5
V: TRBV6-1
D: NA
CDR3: CASSGTVLGSNQPQHF
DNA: TGTGCCAGCAGTGGTACTGTTTTGGGTAGCAATCAGCCCCAGCATTTT

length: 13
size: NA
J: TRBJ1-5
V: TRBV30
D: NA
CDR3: CASSRGDNQPQHF
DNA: TGTGCCTCTTCGCGGGGGGACAATCAGCCCCAGCATTTT

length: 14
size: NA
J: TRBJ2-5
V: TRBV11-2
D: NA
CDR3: CASSSGLFMETQYF
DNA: TGTGCCAGCAGCTCGGGGCTATTTATGGAGACCCAGTACTTC

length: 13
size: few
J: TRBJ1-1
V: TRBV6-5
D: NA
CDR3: CASSLREGAEAFF
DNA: TGTGCCAGCAGTTTGAGGGAGGGCGCTGAAGCTTTCTTT

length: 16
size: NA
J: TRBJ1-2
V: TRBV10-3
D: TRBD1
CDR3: CAISESSVDRPYGYTF
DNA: TGTGCCATCAGTGAGTCCTCGGTGGACAGGCCTTATGGCTACACCTTC

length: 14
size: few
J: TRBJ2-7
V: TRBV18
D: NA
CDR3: CASSPVSSLYEQYF
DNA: TGTGCCAGCTCACCAGTTAGTTCCCTCTACGAGCAGTACTTC

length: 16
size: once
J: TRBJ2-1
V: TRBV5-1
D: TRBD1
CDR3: CASSLGGTGAKNEQFF
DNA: TGCGCCAGCAGCTTGGGGGGGACAGGGGCAAAAAATGAGCAGTTCTTC

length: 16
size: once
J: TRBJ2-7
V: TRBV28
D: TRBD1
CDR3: CASTSPPGQGIYEQYF
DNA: TGTGCCAGCACCTCTCCCCCGGGACAGGGGATTTACGAGCAGTACTTC

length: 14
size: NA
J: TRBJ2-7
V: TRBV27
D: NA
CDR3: CASSLGGSQYEQYF
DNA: TGTGCCAGCAGTTTAGGAGGGTCCCAATACGAGCAGTACTTC